These 15 T cell receptor beta chains were all obtained from the same sample, sequenced in a study of CD8 T cells in Susac syndrome (dated by TCRdb to between 2018 and 2021). The library relied on the immunoSEQ multiplex PCR assay. RNA was extracted using the RNeasy kit, and roughly 0.5 to 1 microgram was reverse transcribed with random hexamers. Starting from the raw public reads, TCRdb applied fastp trimming at Q25, assembled clones with MiXCR and retained in-frame beta chains. For every CDR3 protein sequence, its rows merge into one entry that carries the most common genes and DNA. The sample table shows approximately 120,000 distinct CDR3 sequences, and 90% to 95% are seen once. The top ten hold over 0.2% of the sample. Sequencing was carried out using CD8+ T cells from PBMCs. The receptor set was obtained from a human donor with Susac syndrome.

The V call is TRBV5-6, the J call TRBJ2-1; 7 nucleotides agree with TRBD2. The J segment lost 0 bases and the V segment lost 3 bases, leaving 6 bases of the junction unmatched. Germline CDR1 SGHDT, CDR2 YYEEEE. CDR3 length: 16 residues. The DNA for the CDR3 is TGTGCCAGCAGCTACGAGCGGGACCCCTCCTACAATGAGCAGTTCTTC. It translates to CASSYERDPSYNEQFF.

The rearrangement uses TRBV7-9 and TRBJ2-1, with 9 bases lining up with TRBD2. J was trimmed by 2 bases and V by 5 bases; bases with no gene match: 4. The CDR3 sequence is 15 residues long. Looked up from germline, CDR1 is SEHNR and CDR2 is FQNEAQ (reference sequence). The CDR3 bases are TGTGCCAGCAGCCCAGGCGGGAGGGCCTACAATGAGCAGTTCTTC. It yields the protein CASSPGGRAYNEQFF.

The genes are TRBV9 and TRBJ1-2; possibly TRBD1 for D (6 bases). With 3 bases removed from V and 1 base from J, the gap between germline ends came to 13 bases. Germline assignment: CDR1 SGDLS and CDR2 YYNGEE. The CDR3 runs to 15 residues. CDR3 bases: TGTGCCAGCAGCGGAGGGGACATCCTTAACTATGGCTACACCTTC. Its protein is CASSGGDILNYGYTF. The full variable domain, its missing parts supplied by reference TRBV9 and TRBJ1-2, is DSGVTQTPKHLITATGQRVTLRCSPRSGDLSVYWYQQSLDQGLQFLIQYYNGEERAKGNILERFSAQQFPDLHSELNLSSLELGDSALYFCASSGGDILNYGYTFGSGTRLTVV.

The CDR3 DNA sequence: TGTGCCAGCAGCTCTGGACAGATTTACAATGAGCAGTTCTTC. Translated: CASSSGQIYNEQFF. J is TRBJ2-1 and V is TRBV7-8; a weak D match, TRBD1 (6 bases). V was cut by 4 bases and J by 4 bases, with 11 bases left in between. This CDR3 comprises 14 residues. Germline V CDR1 and CDR2: SGHVS, FQNEAQ.

The CDR3 region has the DNA TGTGCCTGGAGTGTACTCGCCGGGGAGCTGTTTTTT. As protein: CAWSVLAGELFF. V gene TRBV30 combines with J gene TRBJ2-2; D is undetermined. This CDR3 is 12 amino acids long. Germline CDR1 is GTSNPN and CDR2 is SVGIG (reference sequence). The ends were cut back, 0 bases at V and 6 bases at J, with 5 bases in the middle. The whole variable domain, filled in from reference TRBV30 and TRBJ2-2, reads SQTIHQWPATLVQPVGSPLSLECTVEGTSNPNLYWYRQAAGRGLQLLFYSVGIGQISSEVPQNLSASRPQDRQFILSSKKLLLSDSGFYLCAWSVLAGELFFGEGSRLTVL.

This sequence joins TRBV6-5 and TRBJ2-1, with D perhaps TRBD1 or TRBD2 (5 bases each). Germline V gene data show CDR1 as MNHEY and CDR2 as SVGAGI. Trimming removed 4 bases from V and 2 bases from J, with 18 bases in between. The CDR3 has 17 residues. The chain's CDR3 is CASSSYWGSIAYNEQFF. The DNA for the CDR3 is TGTGCCAGCAGTTCTTATTGGGGGAGCATCGCCTACAATGAGCAGTTCTTC.

CDR3 region: CASSFVSVLIGAGELFF. CDR3 in DNA: TGTGCCAGCAGTTTTGTTTCGGTGCTTATAGGGGCCGGGGAGCTGTTTTTT. The V and J genes are TRBV28 and TRBJ2-2, with a possible D match to TRBD1 (5 bases). The V gene's germline CDR1 is MDHEN and CDR2 SYDVKM. The V end was cut by 3 bases, the J end by 6 bases, with 20 bases between. The CDR3 extends over 17 amino acids.

The rearrangement uses TRBV9 and TRBJ2-7; TRBD2 matches 14 bases. This CDR3 is built from 15 residues. V lost 2 bases to trimming and J lost 7 bases; unmatched junction nucleotides: 5. Germline V gene data show CDR1 as SGDLS and CDR2 as YYNGEE. This chain's CDR3 is CASSVGTSGGGEQYF. The DNA of the CDR3 is TGTGCCAGCAGCGTCGGGACTAGCGGGGGCGGGGAGCAGTACTTC.

This sequence joins TRBV4-1 and TRBJ2-5; D is undetermined. Germline assignment: CDR1 MGHRA and CDR2 YSYEKL. With 3 bases removed from V and 12 bases from J, the gap between germline ends came to 14 bases. This CDR3 is built from 12 residues. Here the CDR3 DNA reads TGCGCCAGCAGCCATGCCGGGTTGGGGAAGTACTTC. Amino acid sequence: CASSHAGLGKYF.

The table lists this clonotype with a count of one. In nucleotides, the CDR3 is TGTGCCAGCAACAACCCGGGGGCCCAAGATACGCAGTATTTT. Residues: CASNNPGAQDTQYF. This rearrangement joins TRBV28 to TRBJ2-3; D possibly uses TRBD1 or TRBD2 (6 bases each). Trimming shortened V by 7 bases and J by 5 bases, and 16 bases separated the two germline ends. Per germline, CDR1 MDHEN and CDR2 SYDVKM. This CDR3 contains 14 residues.

The chain employs TRBV7-9 and TRBJ2-7, with D possibly being TRBD1 or TRBD2 (6 bases each). The CDR3 totals 14 residues. Trimming removed 3 bases from V and 3 bases from J, with 12 bases in between. Germline V lookup: CDR1 SEHNR, CDR2 FQNEAQ (reference sequence). The CDR3 DNA reads TGTGCCAGCAGCTTGGGGGGCGGCGGCTACGAGCAGTACTTC. Its translation is CASSLGGGGYEQYF.

The chain links TRBV6-5 to TRBJ2-7; either TRBD1 or TRBD2 may supply D (5 bases each). Germline V gene data show CDR1 as MNHEY and CDR2 as SVGAGI. This CDR3 comprises 15 residues. The germline V and J ends were trimmed by 7 bases and 0 bases, with 16 bases remaining between them. CDR3 residues: CASTSSGTHSYEQYF. DNA of the CDR3: TGTGCCAGCACAAGCTCCGGGACCCACTCCTACGAGCAGTACTTC.

This rearrangement joins TRBV9 to TRBJ2-1, with TRBD2 matching over 8 bases. The CDR3 runs 15 residues. The V and J ends lost 2 bases and 4 bases, in that order; junction bases with no gene match: 5. Germline lookup yields CDR1 SGDLS and CDR2 YYNGEE. The CDR3 region is CASSVSGGVYNEQFF. CDR3 coding DNA: TGTGCCAGCAGCGTCTCCGGGGGGGTATACAATGAGCAGTTCTTC.

The chain is built from TRBV6-5 and TRBJ2-3; D unresolved. V was trimmed by 4 bases and J by 0 bases, leaving 8 bases between them. The length of the CDR3 is 14 residues. The germline V gene encodes CDR1 MNHEY and CDR2 SVGAGI. The CDR3 spells CASSLRHSTDTQYF. CDR3 DNA: TGTGCCAGCAGTTTGCGTCATAGCACAGATACGCAGTATTTT.

The chain uses TRBV27 and TRBJ2-3, with TRBD1 as a possible D gene (5 bases). V lost 5 bases, J lost 1 base, and 16 bases lay in between. The CDR3 runs to 16 residues. Germline-derived CDR1 and CDR2 are MNHEY and SMNVEV (reference sequence). The CDR3 DNA sequence: TGTGCCAGCAGTGACCAGGGTGGGCCGCGCACAGATACGCAGTATTTT. This encodes CASSDQGGPRTDTQYF.